The T cell receptor (beta chain) under discussion was sequenced for a study of beta chain features in type 1 diabetes. Purity above 98% was achieved in all sorted populations. This clone appeared a few times. Antigen specificity is unknown. Overall study findings and caveats: For patients, the naive, central memory and Treg TCRB repertoires appeared more alike than for healthy donors. A moderate, significant TCRB CDR3 shortening appeared in type 1 diabetes across four CD4+ subsets.

Of the isolated RNA, all was reverse transcribed, and so the sequenced material was expressed TCRB transcripts. Assay: immunoSEQ multiplex PCR; the TCRdb copy retains only in-frame clones and omits some. The sample carries 300,000 to 400,000 clones, roughly 14% recorded once. Germline-derived CDR1 and CDR2 are SEHNR and FQNEAQ (reference sequence). This CDR3 is built from 12 residues. V gave up 5 bases and J gave up 7 bases; unmatched junction bases: 4. What was sequenced was naive CD4+ T cells from blood. This receptor was taken from a young woman with type 1 diabetes. V is TRBV7-9 and J is TRBJ2-5; 7 bases match TRBD1. CDR3 nucleotide sequence: TGTGCCAGCAGCCGGGACAGCTGGACCCAGTACTTC. This encodes CASSRDSWTQYF.